The present entry profiles one T cell receptor (beta chain) with its context. The CDR3 has 14 residues. Germline V gives CDR1 KGHSH, CDR2 LQKENI. The V gene lost 0 bases and the J gene lost 4 bases, with 7 bases spanning the gap. These data are taken from a study of blood T cell repertoires in COVID-19. Study in general: PBMCs, B-cell-depleted T cells, or T cells provided the cDNA or gDNA that made up the material.

Assay: immunoSEQ multiplex PCR; the TCRdb copy retains only in-frame clones and omits some. This table has more than 110,000 clones, about 80% appearing once. Input material: peripheral blood. This TCR was recovered from a woman aged 55-70 years with acute or convalescent COVID-19. The chain recombines TRBV18 with TRBJ2-1; tentative D call: TRBD1 (5 bases). Here the CDR3 reads CASSPPQVYNEQFF. DNA for the CDR3: TGTGCCAGCTCACCACCACAGGTTTACAATGAGCAGTTCTTC.